A selection of T cell receptor beta chains follows, all from one sample in a study of early T cells in non-severe SARS-CoV-2 infection. Each CDR3 protein gets one entry after TCRdb re-called the 5' RACE reads with MiXCR. The table records about 58,000 distinct CDR3 sequences, more than 7% of them present only once. Sequences were obtained from whole blood. The receptors stem from an adult who was a healthcare worker with PCR-confirmed SARS-CoV-2 infection or an uninfected control (not recorded which). The CDR3 runs from the conserved cysteine through the conserved F or W. The D gene is left open where the match is weak. The size of a clone is reported for some rows only, either as once, few or many, or as a class for expanded clones.

-	14	-	TRBJ1-2	TRBV11-2	CASSFQGANYGYTF	TGTGCCAGCAGCTTCCAAGGCGCTAACTATGGCTACACCTTC
-	13	-	TRBJ2-1	TRBV3-1	CASSIQQGYEQFF	TGTGCCAGCAGCATCCAACAGGGCTATGAGCAGTTCTTC
-	14	-	TRBJ1-1	TRBV7-9	CASSSRGETTEAFF	TGTGCCAGCAGCTCACGGGGGGAGACCACTGAAGCTTTCTTT
few	15	TRBD2	TRBJ2-1	TRBV11-3	CASSFRLAGRDEQFF	TGTGCCAGCAGCTTTCGACTAGCGGGGAGAGATGAGCAGTTCTTC
-	14	TRBD2	TRBJ2-7	TRBV12-3/TRBV12-4	CASSLAGGRYEQYF	TGTGCCAGCAGTTTGGCGGGAGGGCGCTACGAGCAGTACTTC
-	15	TRBD2	TRBJ2-2	TRBV19	CASSNLAGGPGELFF	TGTGCCAGTAGTAATTTAGCGGGAGGGCCCGGGGAGCTGTTTTTT
-	14	-	TRBJ1-1	TRBV12-3/TRBV12-4	CASSFSQGNTEAFF	TGTGCCAGCAGTTTTTCCCAGGGGAACACTGAAGCTTTCTTT
many	13	TRBD1	TRBJ1-1	TRBV2	CASSGDRDTEAFF	TGTGCCAGCAGTGGGGACAGGGACACTGAAGCTTTCTTT
many	14	-	TRBJ2-3	TRBV27	CASSLGGSADTQYF	TGTGCCAGCAGTTTAGGGGGGTCTGCAGATACGCAGTATTTT
many	14	TRBD2	TRBJ2-3	TRBV7-9	CASETSVITDTQYF	TGTGCCAGCGAAACTAGCGTGATCACAGATACGCAGTATTTT
many	16	TRBD2	TRBJ2-2	TRBV7-3	CASSSREGPYTGELFF	TGTGCCAGCAGCTCACGGGAGGGCCCATATACCGGGGAGCTGTTTTTT
few	10	-	TRBJ2-5	TRBV2	CASGRTPQYF	TGTGCCAGCGGCAGAACGCCCCAGTACTTC
many	14	TRBD1	TRBJ2-7	TRBV6-1	CASSERQGRYEQYF	TGTGCCAGCAGTGAAAGACAGGGGAGGTACGAGCAGTACTTC
-	19	TRBD2	TRBJ2-1	TRBV9	CASSVDGASGDSPTNEQFF	TGTGCCAGCAGCGTAGACGGTGCTAGCGGGGATTCTCCAACCAATGAGCAGTTCTTC
many	15	TRBD1	TRBJ1-2	TRBV30	CAWSPTGDRGFGYTF	TGTGCCTGGAGTCCGACTGGGGACAGGGGATTTGGCTACACCTTC
few	14	-	TRBJ2-5	TRBV6-4	CASSERRSDETQYF	TGTGCCAGCAGTGAACGGAGAAGCGATGAGACCCAGTACTTC
-	15	-	TRBJ2-5	TRBV28	CASTSTGPNPGTQYF	TGTGCCAGCACCTCAACGGGGCCCAATCCAGGGACCCAGTACTTC
few	13	-	TRBJ1-2	TRBV2	CATNPGADYGYTF	TGTGCCACTAACCCGGGGGCGGACTATGGCTACACCTTC